This T cell receptor (beta chain) was profiled in a study of tumor and adjacent non-tumor tissue in lung cancer. Study-wide findings and caveats: TCR diversity was significantly greater in tumor than normal lung tissue.

A remark on this clonotype: The target antigen is unknown. Germline and junction disagree at one end, which may indicate a read error.

This sample's RNA came from whole unsorted tissue. This non-tumor lung sample came from over 3 cm beyond the tumor edge. Three rounds of nested PCR, following a modified ARM-PCR protocol, produced the TCRbeta library. TCRdb re-analysed the multiplex PCR reads in MiXCR, keeping a single row per CDR3 protein. This table holds some 80,000 distinct CDR3 sequences, roughly 80% found once. Germline V gene data show CDR1 as SEHNR and CDR2 as FQNEAQ (reference sequence). The CDR3 is made up of 15 amino acids. The specimen was distant non-tumor lung tissue. The chain carries TRBV7-9 and TRBJ2-5; 7 positions match TRBD1. The receptor comes from a man aged 60 to 69 with non-small cell lung cancer. The CDR3 here is CSSSPRTGQGETQYF. In DNA, the CDR3 is TGTTCCAGCAGCCCACGGACAGGTCAAGGGGAGACCCAGTACTTC.